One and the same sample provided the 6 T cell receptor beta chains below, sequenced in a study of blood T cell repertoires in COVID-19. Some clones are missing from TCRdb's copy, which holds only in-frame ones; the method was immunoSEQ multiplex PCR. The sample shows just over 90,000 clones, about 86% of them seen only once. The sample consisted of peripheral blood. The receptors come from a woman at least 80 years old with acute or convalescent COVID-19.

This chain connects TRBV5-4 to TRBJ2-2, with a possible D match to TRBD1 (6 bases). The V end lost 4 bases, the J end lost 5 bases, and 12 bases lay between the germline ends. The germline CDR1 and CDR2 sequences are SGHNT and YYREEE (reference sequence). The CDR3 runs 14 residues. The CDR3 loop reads CASSPGHLTGELFF. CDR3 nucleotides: TGTGCCAGCAGCCCGGGACACCTTACCGGGGAGCTGTTTTTT. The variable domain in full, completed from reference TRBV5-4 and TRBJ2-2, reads ETGVTQSPTHLIKTRGQQVTLRCSSQSGHNTVSWYQQALGQGPQFIFQYYREEENGRGNFPPRFSGLQFPNYSSELNVNALELDDSALYLCASSPGHLTGELFFGEGSRLTVL.

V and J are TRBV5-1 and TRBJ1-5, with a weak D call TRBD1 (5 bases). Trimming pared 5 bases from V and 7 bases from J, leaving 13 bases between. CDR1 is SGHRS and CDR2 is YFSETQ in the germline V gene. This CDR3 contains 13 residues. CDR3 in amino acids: CASRVDSNQPQHF. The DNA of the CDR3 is TGCGCCAGCAGGGTAGACAGTAACCAGCCCCAGCATTTT.

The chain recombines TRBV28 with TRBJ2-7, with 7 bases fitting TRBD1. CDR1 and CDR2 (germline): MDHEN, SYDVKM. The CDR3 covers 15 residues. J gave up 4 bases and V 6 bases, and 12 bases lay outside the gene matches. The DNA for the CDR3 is TGTGCCAGCAGCCACTCCAGACAGGGAAGGTACGAGCAGTACTTC. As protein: CASSHSRQGRYEQYF.

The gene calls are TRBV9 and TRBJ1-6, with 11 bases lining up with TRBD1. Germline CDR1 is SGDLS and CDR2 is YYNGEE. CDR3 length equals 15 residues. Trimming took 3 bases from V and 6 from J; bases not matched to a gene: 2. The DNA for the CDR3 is TGTGCCAGCAGCGCTGGACAGGGGGCTAATTCACCCCTCCACTTT. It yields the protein CASSAGQGANSPLHF.

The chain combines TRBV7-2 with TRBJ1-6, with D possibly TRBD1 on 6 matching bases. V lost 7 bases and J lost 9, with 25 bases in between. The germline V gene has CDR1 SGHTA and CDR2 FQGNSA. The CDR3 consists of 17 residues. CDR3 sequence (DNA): TGTGCCAGCACCGCGGGGGCAGGACCCGGCGCCGGTTCACCCCTCCACTTT. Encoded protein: CASTAGAGPGAGSPLHF. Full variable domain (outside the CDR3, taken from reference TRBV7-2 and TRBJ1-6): GAGVSQSPSNKVTEKGKDVELRCDPISGHTALYWYRQSLGQGLEFLIYFQGNSAPDKSGLPSDRFSAERTGGSVSTLTIQRTQQEDSAVYLCASTAGAGPGAGSPLHFGNGTRLTVT.

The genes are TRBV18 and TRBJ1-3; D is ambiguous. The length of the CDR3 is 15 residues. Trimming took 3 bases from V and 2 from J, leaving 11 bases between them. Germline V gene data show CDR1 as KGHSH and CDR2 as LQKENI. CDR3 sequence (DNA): TGTGCCAGCTCACCGACCCGAGGAGCTGGAAACACCATATATTTT. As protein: CASSPTRGAGNTIYF.